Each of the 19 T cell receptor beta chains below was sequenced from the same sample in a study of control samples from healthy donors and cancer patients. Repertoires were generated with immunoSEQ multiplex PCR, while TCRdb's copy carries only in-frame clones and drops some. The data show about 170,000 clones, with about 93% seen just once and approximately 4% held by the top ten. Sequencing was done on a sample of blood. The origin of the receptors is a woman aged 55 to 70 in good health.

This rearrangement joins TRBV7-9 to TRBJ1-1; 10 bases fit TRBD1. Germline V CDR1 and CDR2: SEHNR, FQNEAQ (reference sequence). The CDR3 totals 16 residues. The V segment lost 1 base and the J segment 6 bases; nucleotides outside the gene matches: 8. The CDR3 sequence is CASSLDPGQGIPEAFF. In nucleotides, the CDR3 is TGTGCCAGCAGCTTAGACCCGGGACAGGGGATTCCTGAAGCTTTCTTT.

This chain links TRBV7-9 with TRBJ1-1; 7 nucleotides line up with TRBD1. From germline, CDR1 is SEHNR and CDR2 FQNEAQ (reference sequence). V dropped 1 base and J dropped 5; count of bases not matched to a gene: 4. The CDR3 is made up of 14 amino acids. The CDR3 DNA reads TGTGCCAGCAGCTTAGAAGGGGGCCTGACTGAAGCTTTCTTT. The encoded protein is CASSLEGGLTEAFF.

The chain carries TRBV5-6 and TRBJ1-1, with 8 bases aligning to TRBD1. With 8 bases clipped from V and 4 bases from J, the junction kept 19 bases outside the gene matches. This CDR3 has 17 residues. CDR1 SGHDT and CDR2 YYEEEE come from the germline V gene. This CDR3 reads CASKIGQGVFLGTEAFF. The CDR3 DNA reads TGTGCCAGTAAAATCGGACAGGGAGTGTTCCTGGGCACTGAAGCTTTCTTT.

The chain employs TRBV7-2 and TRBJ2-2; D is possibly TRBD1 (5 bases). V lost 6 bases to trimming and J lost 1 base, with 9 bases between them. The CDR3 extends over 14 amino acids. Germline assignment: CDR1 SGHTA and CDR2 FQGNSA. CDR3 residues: CASSSQGNTGELFF. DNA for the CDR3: TGTGCCAGCAGTTCTCAGGGGAACACCGGGGAGCTGTTTTTT.

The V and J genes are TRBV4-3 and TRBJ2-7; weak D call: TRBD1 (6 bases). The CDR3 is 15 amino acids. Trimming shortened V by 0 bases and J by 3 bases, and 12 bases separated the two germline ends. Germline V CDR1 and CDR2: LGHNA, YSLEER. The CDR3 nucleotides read TGCGCCAGCAGCCAAGAAGCCTCCAGGGGCTACGAGCAGTACTTC. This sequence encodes CASSQEASRGYEQYF.

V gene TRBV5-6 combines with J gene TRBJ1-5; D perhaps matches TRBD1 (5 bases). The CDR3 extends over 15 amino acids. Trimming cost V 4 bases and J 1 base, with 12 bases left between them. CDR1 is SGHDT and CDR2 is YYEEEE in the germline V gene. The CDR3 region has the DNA TGTGCCAGCAGCCCTGGGGGGGGAAGCAATCAGCCCCAGCATTTT. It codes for CASSPGGGSNQPQHF.

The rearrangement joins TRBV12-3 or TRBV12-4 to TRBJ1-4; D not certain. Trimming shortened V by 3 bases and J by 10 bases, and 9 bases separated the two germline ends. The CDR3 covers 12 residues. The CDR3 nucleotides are TGTGCCAGCAGTTTGGGTACGGGAAAACTGTTTTTT. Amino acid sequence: CASSLGTGKLFF.

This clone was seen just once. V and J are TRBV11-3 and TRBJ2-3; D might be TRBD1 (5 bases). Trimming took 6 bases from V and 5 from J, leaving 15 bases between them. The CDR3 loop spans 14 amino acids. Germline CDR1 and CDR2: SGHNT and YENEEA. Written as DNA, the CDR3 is TGTGCCAGCAGTTCTGGGGCCGACGGAGATACGCAGTATTTT. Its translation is CASSSGADGDTQYF.

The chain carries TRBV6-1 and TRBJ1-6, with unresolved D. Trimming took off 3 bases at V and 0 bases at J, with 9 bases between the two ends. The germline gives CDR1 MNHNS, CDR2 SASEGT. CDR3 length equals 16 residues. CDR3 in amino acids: CASSDGASSYNSPLHF. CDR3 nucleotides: TGTGCCAGCAGTGATGGCGCGAGCTCCTATAATTCACCCCTCCACTTT.

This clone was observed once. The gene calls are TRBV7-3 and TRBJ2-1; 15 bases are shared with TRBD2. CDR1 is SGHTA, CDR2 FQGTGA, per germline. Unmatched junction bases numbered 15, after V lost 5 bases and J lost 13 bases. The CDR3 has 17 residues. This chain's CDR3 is CASSPIARTSGGVVQFF. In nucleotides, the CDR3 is TGTGCCAGCAGCCCGATTGCCCGGACTAGCGGGGGGGTGGTTCAGTTCTTC.

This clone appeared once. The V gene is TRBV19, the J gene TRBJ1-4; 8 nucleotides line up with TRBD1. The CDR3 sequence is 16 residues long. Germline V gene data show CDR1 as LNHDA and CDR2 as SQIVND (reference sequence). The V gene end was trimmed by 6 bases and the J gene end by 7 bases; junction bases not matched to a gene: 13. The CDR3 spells CASSDRGRGLGEKLFF. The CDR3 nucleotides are TGTGCCAGTAGCGACAGGGGACGTGGGTTAGGTGAAAAACTGTTTTTT.

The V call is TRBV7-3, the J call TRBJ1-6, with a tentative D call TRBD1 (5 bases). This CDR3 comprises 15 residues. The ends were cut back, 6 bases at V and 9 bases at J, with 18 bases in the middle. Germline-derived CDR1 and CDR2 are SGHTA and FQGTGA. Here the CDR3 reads CASSLGRPGTSPLHF. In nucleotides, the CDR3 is TGTGCCAGCAGTTTGGGCCGTCCAGGGACTTCACCCCTCCACTTT. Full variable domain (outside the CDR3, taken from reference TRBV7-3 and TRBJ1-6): GAGVSQTPSNKVTEKGKYVELRCDPISGHTALYWYRQSLGQGPEFLIYFQGTGAADDSGLPNDRFFAVRPEGSVSTLKIQRTERGDSAVYLCASSLGRPGTSPLHFGNGTRLTVT.

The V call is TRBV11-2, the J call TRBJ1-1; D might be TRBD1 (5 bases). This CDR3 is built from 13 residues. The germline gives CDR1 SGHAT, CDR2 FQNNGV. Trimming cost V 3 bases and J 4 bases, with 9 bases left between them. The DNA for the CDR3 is TGTGCCAGCAGCTTGGGGCAGTTCACTGAAGCTTTCTTT. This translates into CASSLGQFTEAFF.

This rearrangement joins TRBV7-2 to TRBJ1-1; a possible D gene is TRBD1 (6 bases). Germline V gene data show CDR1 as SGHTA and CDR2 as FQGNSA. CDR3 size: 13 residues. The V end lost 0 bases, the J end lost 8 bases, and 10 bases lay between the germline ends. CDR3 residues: CASSLAGRGEAFF. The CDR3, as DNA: TGTGCCAGCAGCTTAGCCGGCAGGGGAGAAGCTTTCTTT.

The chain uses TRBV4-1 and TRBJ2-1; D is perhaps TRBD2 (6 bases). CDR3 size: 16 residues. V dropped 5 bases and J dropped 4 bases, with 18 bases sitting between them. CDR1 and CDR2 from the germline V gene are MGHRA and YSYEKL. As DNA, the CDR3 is TGCGCCAGCAGCTCGGGACTCCTATTTGCTTACAATGAGCAGTTCTTC. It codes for CASSSGLLFAYNEQFF.

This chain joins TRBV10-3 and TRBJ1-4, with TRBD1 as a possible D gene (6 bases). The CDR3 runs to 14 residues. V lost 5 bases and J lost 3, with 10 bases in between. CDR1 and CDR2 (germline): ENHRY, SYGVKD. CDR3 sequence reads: CAISPGAANEKLFF. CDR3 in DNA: TGTGCCATCAGTCCGGGGGCGGCTAATGAAAAACTGTTTTTT.

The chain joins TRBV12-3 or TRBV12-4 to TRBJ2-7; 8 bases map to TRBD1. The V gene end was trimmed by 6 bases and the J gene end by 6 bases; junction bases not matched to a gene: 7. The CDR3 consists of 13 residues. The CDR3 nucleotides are TGTGCCAGCAGCCCCGACAGGGGACGCGAGCAGTACTTC. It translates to CASSPDRGREQYF.

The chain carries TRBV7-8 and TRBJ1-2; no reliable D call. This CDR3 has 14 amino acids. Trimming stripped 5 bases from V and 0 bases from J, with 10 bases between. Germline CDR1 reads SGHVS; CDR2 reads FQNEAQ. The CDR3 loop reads CASSPLSSNYGYTF. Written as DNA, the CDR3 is TGTGCCAGCAGCCCCCTATCTTCTAACTATGGCTACACCTTC.

The CDR3 is CASSGTGTPSYGYTF. For the CDR3, the DNA is TGTGCCAGCAGCGGAACCGGGACACCAAGCTATGGCTACACCTTC. The chain recombines TRBV6-5 with TRBJ1-2, with D possibly matching TRBD1 (6 bases). This CDR3 has 15 amino acids. The germline V gene has CDR1 MNHEY and CDR2 SVGAGI. V shed 6 bases and J shed 4 bases, with 18 bases lying between them.